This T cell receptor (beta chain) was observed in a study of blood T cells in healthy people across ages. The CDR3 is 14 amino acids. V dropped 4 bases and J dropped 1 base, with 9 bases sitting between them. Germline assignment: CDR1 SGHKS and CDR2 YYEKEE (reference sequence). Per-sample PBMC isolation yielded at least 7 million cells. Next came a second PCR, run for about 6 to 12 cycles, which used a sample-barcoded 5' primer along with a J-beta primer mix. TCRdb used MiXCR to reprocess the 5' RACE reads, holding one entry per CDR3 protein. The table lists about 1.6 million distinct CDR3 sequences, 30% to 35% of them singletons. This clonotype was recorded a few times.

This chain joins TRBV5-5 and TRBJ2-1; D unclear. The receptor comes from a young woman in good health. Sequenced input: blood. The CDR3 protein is CASSQLGSYNEQFF. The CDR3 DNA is TGTGCCAGCAGCCAACTTGGGTCCTACAATGAGCAGTTCTTC.